The entry below describes one T cell receptor beta chain. No antigen is known for it. From germline, CDR1 is SNHLY and CDR2 FYNNEI. The CDR3 has 15 amino acids. Trimming cost V 5 bases and J 4 bases; bases outside gene matches: 9. This sample was included in a study of radiation and T cells in renal cell carcinoma. Study-level points and caveats: Baseline intratumoral clonotype presence is unknown without pretreatment biopsies. From baseline, blood top tumor clonotypes peaked at 2 weeks post-radiation.

Time point defined: blood 2 weeks post-SBRT. As to treatment: 15 Gy SBRT to primary tumor, nephrectomy 4 weeks later. Blood was sampled at baseline, 2 weeks and 4 weeks after SBRT. Clear cell pathology was present in this patient's renal cell carcinoma. Generated by immunoSEQ multiplex PCR, the TCRdb table keeps only in-frame clones and is missing some. The data hold about 120,000 clones, with 81% observed a single time. The chain is built from TRBV2 and TRBJ2-7; 9 nucleotides align to TRBD2. Source: blood, taken from a patient whose treatment included radiotherapy and nephrectomy. The TCR originated in a woman aged 55-69 years with renal cell carcinoma. CDR3 sequence: CASSSVAGDRYEQYF. The CDR3 DNA is TGTGCCAGCAGTTCAGTAGCGGGGGACCGGTACGAGCAGTACTTC.